The rows below give T cell receptor beta chains drawn from one sample of a study of Ad26.COV2.S vaccination and SARS-CoV-2 variants. Some clones are missing from TCRdb's copy, which holds only in-frame ones; the method was immunoSEQ multiplex PCR. The data hold 440,000 or so clones, with roughly 90% observed a single time. This specimen was peripheral blood, taken in a trial of Ad26.COV2.S vaccine versus placebo. The receptors originated from a person between 18 and 65 years old who received the Ad26.COV2.S COVID-19 vaccine or a placebo. CDR3s include the opening cysteine and the closing phenylalanine or tryptophan. D genes are given only for firm matches. A row's size may be missing; if present it is once, few, many or a size class.

j_gene | len | abundance | d_gene | v_gene | CDR3aa | CDR3nt
TRBJ2-3 | 18 | NA | TRBD2 | TRBV4-1 | CASSPQGTSGGRTDTQYF | TGCGCCAGCAGCCCACAAGGTACTAGCGGGGGACGCACAGATACGCAGTATTTT
TRBJ1-1 | 13 | NA | NA | TRBV4-3 | CASSHRGGNEAFF | TGCGCCAGCAGCCACCGCGGAGGGAACGAAGCTTTCTTT
TRBJ2-6 | 15 | NA | NA | TRBV5-4 | CASSSKISGANVLTF | TGTGCCAGCAGCTCCAAGATCTCTGGGGCCAACGTCCTGACTTTC
TRBJ2-7 | 15 | NA | TRBD2 | TRBV11-2 | CASSFSSGGAYEQYF | TGTGCCAGCAGCTTCTCTAGCGGGGGGGCCTACGAGCAGTACTTC
TRBJ2-2 | 16 | NA | TRBD2 | TRBV5-4 | CASSLLAGGPDGELFF | TGTGCCAGCAGCTTATTAGCGGGGGGGCCTGACGGGGAGCTGTTTTTT
TRBJ1-6 | 16 | NA | NA | TRBV19 | CASNPGHMSYNSPLHF | TGTGCCAGTAATCCGGGACATATGTCCTATAATTCACCCCTCCACTTT
TRBJ2-7 | 15 | NA | NA | TRBV5-6 | CASSLGRQGGYEQYF | TGTGCCAGCAGCTTAGGGAGACAGGGAGGCTACGAGCAGTACTTC
TRBJ2-5 | 14 | NA | NA | TRBV30 | CAWSRGPAQETQYF | TGTGCCTGGAGTCGGGGGCCGGCGCAAGAGACCCAGTACTTC
TRBJ1-2 | 12 | NA | TRBD1 | TRBV12-3/TRBV12-4 | CASRQGGYGYTF | TGTGCCAGCCGACAGGGAGGCTATGGCTACACCTTC
TRBJ2-7 | 15 | NA | NA | TRBV7-2 | CASSLAVSPDYEQYF | TGTGCCAGCAGCTTAGCTGTATCCCCGGACTACGAGCAGTACTTC
TRBJ2-7 | 14 | NA | TRBD1 | TRBV5-1 | CASSLSTGPYEQYF | TGCGCCAGCAGCTTGTCGACAGGGCCCTACGAGCAGTACTTC
TRBJ2-7 | 14 | once | NA | TRBV7-2 | CASSFRDGSYEQYF | TGTGCCAGCAGCTTCAGGGACGGCTCCTACGAGCAGTACTTC
TRBJ2-3 | 18 | once | TRBD2 | TRBV5-1 | CASSLGWGTSGRIDTQYF | TGCGCCAGCAGCTTGGGTTGGGGGACTAGCGGCCGAATAGATACGCAGTATTTT
TRBJ2-7 | 12 | once | NA | TRBV7-8 | CASSLDIYEQYF | TGTGCCAGCAGCTTGGACATCTACGAGCAGTACTTC
TRBJ2-7 | 15 | NA | TRBD2 | TRBV7-8 | CASSLRTSGPYEQYF | TGTGCCAGCAGCTTACGGACTAGCGGTCCCTACGAGCAGTACTTC
TRBJ2-3 | 15 | NA | TRBD1 | TRBV6-5 | CASSATGTRQDTQYF | TGTGCCAGCAGCGCGACAGGGACGCGGCAAGATACGCAGTATTTT
TRBJ1-1 | 15 | NA | NA | TRBV4-1 | CASRLSSHAGTEAFF | TGCGCCAGCAGGTTATCGTCCCATGCGGGCACTGAAGCTTTCTTT
TRBJ2-4 | 15 | NA | TRBD1 | TRBV2 | CASKNEQGAKNIQYF | TGTGCCAGCAAAAATGAACAGGGGGCCAAAAACATTCAGTACTTC
TRBJ1-4 | 13 | NA | TRBD1 | TRBV12-3/TRBV12-4 | CASRRGRDEKLFF | TGTGCCAGCAGAAGGGGGCGCGATGAAAAACTGTTTTTT
TRBJ1-1 | 12 | NA | NA | TRBV6-5 | CASSYSEGEAFF | TGTGCCAGCAGTTACTCTGAAGGTGAAGCTTTCTTT
TRBJ1-4 | 14 | NA | TRBD1 | TRBV5-1 | CASSLGGGNEKLFF | TGCGCCAGCAGCTTAGGGGGCGGTAATGAAAAACTGTTTTTT
TRBJ2-3 | 16 | once | TRBD2 | TRBV18 | CASSPQRGAPTDTQYF | TGTGCCAGCTCACCACAGCGGGGGGCGCCGACAGATACGCAGTATTTT
TRBJ1-4 | 10 | once | NA | TRBV20-1 | CSARDPGQVF | TGCAGTGCTAGAGATCCGGGACAAGTTTTT
TRBJ2-2 | 18 | NA | TRBD2 | TRBV6-2/TRBV6-3 | CASSSAGLAGGPIGELFF | TGTGCCAGCAGTTCAGCCGGACTAGCGGGGGGGCCCATCGGGGAGCTGTTTTTT
TRBJ1-6 | 15 | once | NA | TRBV6-5 | CASSNDMTYNSPLHF | TGTGCCAGCAGTAACGACATGACCTATAATTCACCCCTCCACTTT
TRBJ2-7 | 15 | NA | TRBD1 | TRBV6-6 | CASSYARDRNYEQYF | TGTGCCAGCAGTTATGCTCGGGACAGGAATTACGAGCAGTACTTC
TRBJ2-2 | 12 | once | NA | TRBV18 | CASSSGSRELFF | TGTGCCAGCTCTTCAGGGTCAAGGGAGCTGTTTTTT
TRBJ2-3 | 12 | NA | NA | TRBV19 | CASSMGRYTQYF | TGTGCCAGTAGTATGGGCCGGTATACGCAGTATTTT
TRBJ2-7 | 14 | NA | NA | TRBV5-5 | CASSFLQGDYEQYF | TGTGCCAGCAGCTTCTTACAGGGCGACTACGAGCAGTACTTC
TRBJ1-2 | 14 | few | NA | TRBV7-9 | CASSLGTAYYGYTF | TGTGCCAGCAGCTTAGGCACAGCTTACTATGGCTACACCTTC
TRBJ1-1 | 15 | NA | NA | TRBV6-5 | CASSYSTEFGTEAFF | TGTGCCAGCAGTTACTCGACAGAGTTCGGCACTGAAGCTTTCTTT
TRBJ2-3 | 12 | few | NA | TRBV5-1 | CASSAKVDTQYF | TGCGCCAGCAGCGCTAAGGTAGATACGCAGTATTTT
TRBJ2-1 | 13 | once | NA | TRBV5-8 | CASRLVGDNEQFF | TGTGCCAGCAGACTCGTTGGGGACAATGAGCAGTTCTTC
TRBJ2-7 | 17 | NA | TRBD1 | TRBV28 | CASSNRDRGGRTYEQYF | TGTGCCAGCAGTAACCGGGACAGGGGGGGAAGAACTTACGAGCAGTACTTC
TRBJ2-7 | 13 | NA | NA | TRBV10-1 | CASSAGVSYEQYF | TGCGCCAGCAGTGCAGGGGTCTCCTACGAGCAGTACTTC
TRBJ2-5 | 12 | NA | NA | TRBV30 | CAWTVSEETQYF | TGTGCCTGGACGGTGAGCGAAGAGACCCAGTACTTC
TRBJ1-2 | 16 | few | TRBD1 | TRBV4-3 | CASSQDEGWTGIGYTF | TGCGCCAGCAGCCAAGATGAAGGGTGGACAGGGATTGGCTACACCTTC
TRBJ2-3 | 16 | NA | TRBD1 | TRBV11-2 | CASRKQGQPATDTQYF | TGTGCCAGCCGGAAACAGGGGCAGCCTGCCACAGATACGCAGTATTTT
TRBJ2-7 | 14 | NA | NA | TRBV11-3 | CASSSDRSSYEQYF | TGTGCCAGCAGCTCTGACAGGAGCTCCTACGAGCAGTACTTC
TRBJ2-7 | 15 | NA | NA | TRBV4-1 | CASSQFLGGSWEQYF | TGCGCCAGCAGCCAATTTCTAGGGGGTTCATGGGAGCAGTACTTC
TRBJ2-7 | 15 | NA | NA | TRBV19 | CASSFGSSYDYEQYF | TGTGCCAGTAGTTTCGGATCGTCCTACGACTACGAGCAGTACTTC
TRBJ2-1 | 15 | once | TRBD2 | TRBV2 | CASSEGLAGDNEQFF | TGTGCCAGCAGTGAAGGGCTAGCGGGGGACAATGAGCAGTTCTTC